This is a list of T cell receptor beta chains from one sample in a study of T cell clones after liver transplantation. Assay used: immunoSEQ multiplex PCR; TCRdb lists only in-frame clones, some missing. This repertoire shows 70,000 to 95,000 clones, around 78% found once; its top ten account for 2.8%. The sample consisted of CD4+ T cells from blood, taken at the 22-month timepoint. The receptor source for this set is a human patient who received a liver transplant. Among the T cells, some may be from the graft donor. Both conserved end residues are part of each CDR3.

J gene | V gene | CDR3 protein
TRBJ2-5 | TRBV28 | CASIPGRQETQYF
TRBJ2-7 | TRBV2 | CASSEQGSSNEQYF
TRBJ2-5 | TRBV5-1 | CASSLGLATQETQYF
TRBJ2-1 | TRBV7-6 | CASSSLLEGYNEQFF
TRBJ2-2 | TRBV18 | CASSPDSEITGELFF
TRBJ1-3 | TRBV29-1 | CSVESSGRTKNTIYF
TRBJ1-3 | TRBV4-2 | CASSPTIGTGNTIYF
TRBJ1-6 | TRBV15 | CATSSPGDGSPLHF
TRBJ2-1 | TRBV5-1 | CASAGRTSGRASNEQFF
TRBJ1-2 | TRBV6-5 | CASSYTEYTGDYGYTF
TRBJ1-3 | TRBV19 | CASSIIQRSSGNTIYF
TRBJ1-4 | TRBV5-1 | CASSLGVATNEKLFF
TRBJ2-7 | TRBV4-3 | CASSQAPSGGIYEQYF
TRBJ1-1 | TRBV7-6 | CASSQGQGGTEAFF
TRBJ1-6 | TRBV10-1 | CASSANDRPPYNSPLHF
TRBJ2-1 | TRBV7-3 | CASSSGDGLAGGEQFF
TRBJ1-2 | TRBV7-9 | CASSLGTGTANYGYTF
TRBJ2-1 | TRBV12-5 | CASGKLTGTSGRALNEQFF
TRBJ2-5 | TRBV6-1 | CASSEAGWGNQETQYF
TRBJ1-5 | TRBV19 | CASSKGKKQPQHF
TRBJ1-2 | TRBV6-1 | CASGGTQANYGYTF
TRBJ1-2 | TRBV5-5 | CASSLGQGELGYTF
TRBJ2-7 | TRBV5-1 | CASSTGDFHEQYF
TRBJ1-6 | TRBV6-5 | CASRIMGNSPLHF
TRBJ2-7 | TRBV4-3 | CASSRGLAGGSYEQYF
TRBJ2-2 | TRBV6-1 | CASGTGGITGELFF
TRBJ1-3 | TRBV11-2 | CASKLSRAGNTIYF
TRBJ1-3 | TRBV25-1 | CASIGPGRNTIYF
TRBJ1-6 | TRBV5-5 | CASSRGLRDSYNSPLHF
TRBJ2-2 | TRBV9 | CASSWRGATGELFF
TRBJ2-7 | TRBV7-2 | CASSSRDRGIYEQYF
TRBJ2-1 | TRBV2 | CASKLQGLAGGSSYNEQFF
TRBJ1-5 | TRBV7-2 | CASSLRRGDGIRPQHF
TRBJ1-6 | TRBV9 | CASSRTQGDNSPLHF
TRBJ2-1 | TRBV7-3 | CASRGISGWVNEQFF
TRBJ2-7 | TRBV4-1 | CASSQHGLATNEQYF
TRBJ2-1 | TRBV14 | CASSQDRRSSGRDNEQFF
TRBJ1-2 | TRBV28 | CASSFGKGGYTF
TRBJ2-1 | TRBV7-3 | CASSLGRGGRGIDEQFF
TRBJ2-7 | TRBV18 | CASSLPTGGYEQYF
TRBJ2-3 | TRBV6-5 | CATSGVLDTQYF
TRBJ2-7 | TRBV4-3 | CASSQTTETRQYF